This is a list of T cell receptor beta chains from one sample in a study of T-cell memory formation after mild COVID-19. TCRdb used MiXCR to reprocess the 5' RACE reads, holding one entry per CDR3 protein. The sample shows fewer than 70,000 distinct CDR3 sequences, more than 9% of them seen only once. Material: PBMCs or a T cell subset sorted from them (not recorded which). These receptor sequences come from a man aged 18 to 29 who had mild COVID-19 (a few samples of this study predate the infection). Cell type and time point are not known. CDR3s include the opening cysteine and the closing phenylalanine or tryptophan. The order of the fields is V gene, J gene, D gene, clone size, CDR3 DNA, CDR3 protein. D genes are given only for firm matches. The size field is filled for only some rows; it gives once, few, many or a size class.

V gene: TRBV12-5
J gene: TRBJ2-1
D gene: TRBD2
clone size: few
CDR3 DNA: TGTGCTAGTGGGCTAGCGGGGAGATACAATGAGCAGTTCTTC
CDR3 protein: CASGLAGRYNEQFF

V gene: TRBV5-1
J gene: TRBJ2-7
D gene: TRBD2
clone size: many
CDR3 DNA: TGCGCCAGCAGCTTTACCCGGACTAGCGGGGGACACTCCTACGAGCAGTACTTC
CDR3 protein: CASSFTRTSGGHSYEQYF

V gene: TRBV19
J gene: TRBJ1-4
D gene: TRBD1
clone size: .
CDR3 DNA: TGTGCCAGTACCCTTATGGGACAGCCTAATGAAAAACTGTTTTTT
CDR3 protein: CASTLMGQPNEKLFF

V gene: TRBV12-3/TRBV12-4
J gene: TRBJ1-6
D gene: .
clone size: .
CDR3 DNA: TGTGCCAGCAGTAAACAGAGAGCTTATAATTCACCCCTCCACTTT
CDR3 protein: CASSKQRAYNSPLHF

V gene: TRBV27
J gene: TRBJ1-6
D gene: .
clone size: .
CDR3 DNA: TGTGCCAGCAGCCTGGAGGACCCTAATAATTCACCCCTCCACTTT
CDR3 protein: CASSLEDPNNSPLHF

V gene: TRBV2
J gene: TRBJ1-5
D gene: .
clone size: .
CDR3 DNA: TGTGCCAGCACCGTGGAGGCTGCCCGAGGGCCCCAGCATTTT
CDR3 protein: CASTVEAARGPQHF

V gene: TRBV10-1
J gene: TRBJ2-3
D gene: .
clone size: few
CDR3 DNA: TGCGCCAGCTATCGGGGGCGATGCACAGATACGCAGTATTTT
CDR3 protein: CASYRGRCTDTQYF

V gene: TRBV5-1
J gene: TRBJ2-1
D gene: TRBD2
clone size: many
CDR3 DNA: TGCGCCAGCAGCCGAGCGGGGGGGCCGAATGAGCAGTTCTTC
CDR3 protein: CASSRAGGPNEQFF

V gene: TRBV5-1
J gene: TRBJ1-2
D gene: .
clone size: few
CDR3 DNA: TGCGCCAGCAGCCGGGACTTCTATGGCTACACCTTC
CDR3 protein: CASSRDFYGYTF

V gene: TRBV3-1
J gene: TRBJ2-5
D gene: .
clone size: .
CDR3 DNA: TGTGCCAGCAGCCAAGATCCGTCATCCCAAGAGACCCAGTACTTC
CDR3 protein: CASSQDPSSQETQYF

V gene: TRBV6-5
J gene: TRBJ1-6
D gene: TRBD1
clone size: .
CDR3 DNA: TGTGCCAGCAGTTACGCAGGGGGCCCCTATAATTCACCCCTCCACTTT
CDR3 protein: CASSYAGGPYNSPLHF

V gene: TRBV4-1
J gene: TRBJ2-1
D gene: TRBD2
clone size: many
CDR3 DNA: TGCGCCAGCAGCCAAGAGGCAGCGGGGGGGCCTGGTGAGCAGTTCTTC
CDR3 protein: CASSQEAAGGPGEQFF

V gene: TRBV5-6
J gene: TRBJ1-2
D gene: .
clone size: .
CDR3 DNA: TGTGCCAGCAGCTTGGCCGGGGAAAGGTACGGCTACACCTTC
CDR3 protein: CASSLAGERYGYTF

V gene: TRBV5-1
J gene: TRBJ1-2
D gene: .
clone size: .
CDR3 DNA: TGCGCCAGCAGCTTGGATCCAGCTAACTATGGCTACACCTTC
CDR3 protein: CASSLDPANYGYTF

V gene: TRBV4-1
J gene: TRBJ2-2
D gene: .
clone size: many
CDR3 DNA: TGCGCCAGCAGCCAAGTAGCCGGGGAGCTGTTTTTT
CDR3 protein: CASSQVAGELFF

V gene: TRBV5-1
J gene: TRBJ2-3
D gene: .
clone size: many
CDR3 DNA: TGCGCCAGCAGCTTGGGCGTTGGACCCGGCACAGATACGCAGTATTTT
CDR3 protein: CASSLGVGPGTDTQYF

V gene: TRBV7-2
J gene: TRBJ2-2
D gene: TRBD1
clone size: many
CDR3 DNA: TGTGCCAGCAGCTTAGCTGACAGGGTGGGCGGGGAGCTGTTTTTT
CDR3 protein: CASSLADRVGGELFF

V gene: TRBV12-3/TRBV12-4
J gene: TRBJ1-2
D gene: TRBD1
clone size: few
CDR3 DNA: TGTGCCCTTTCTAGACAGGGGGCGAATGGCTACACCTTC
CDR3 protein: CALSRQGANGYTF

V gene: TRBV6-1
J gene: TRBJ2-7
D gene: .
clone size: few
CDR3 DNA: TGTGCCAGCAGTGAAGCCAGGGGCTACGAGCAGTACTTC
CDR3 protein: CASSEARGYEQYF

V gene: TRBV7-2
J gene: TRBJ2-2
D gene: TRBD2
clone size: few
CDR3 DNA: TGTGCCAGCAGCTCCGTAGCGGGGGCCGGGGAGCTGTTTTTT
CDR3 protein: CASSSVAGAGELFF

V gene: TRBV20-1
J gene: TRBJ2-3
D gene: .
clone size: .
CDR3 DNA: TGCAGTGCTAGGGGGGCCGGCACAGATACGCAGTATTTT
CDR3 protein: CSARGAGTDTQYF

V gene: TRBV7-2
J gene: TRBJ2-7
D gene: TRBD1
clone size: .
CDR3 DNA: TGTGCCAGCAGCCGGACGAGACAGGGCTACGCCTACGAGCAGTACTTC
CDR3 protein: CASSRTRQGYAYEQYF

V gene: TRBV10-2
J gene: TRBJ2-3
D gene: .
clone size: .
CDR3 DNA: TGCGCCAGCAGTGATTGGGGGGCCACAGATACGCAGTATTTT
CDR3 protein: CASSDWGATDTQYF

V gene: TRBV6-2/TRBV6-3
J gene: TRBJ2-2
D gene: .
clone size: few
CDR3 DNA: TGTGCCAGTACCCCCGGGACCCCAAGGCCCGGGGAGCTGTTTTTT
CDR3 protein: CASTPGTPRPGELFF

V gene: TRBV4-3
J gene: TRBJ2-1
D gene: TRBD2
clone size: many
CDR3 DNA: TGCGCCAGCAGCCAAGAAACTAGCGGCTCCCGGGAGCAGTTCTTC
CDR3 protein: CASSQETSGSREQFF

V gene: TRBV5-1
J gene: TRBJ2-5
D gene: TRBD2
clone size: few
CDR3 DNA: TGCGCCAGCAGCTTCGGTCTAGCGGGGGGGCGAGAGACCCAGTACTTC
CDR3 protein: CASSFGLAGGRETQYF